This entry lists 9 T cell receptor beta chains sequenced from one sample in a study of blood T cell repertoires in COVID-19 (dated by TCRdb to the early 2020s). Libraries were built with the immunoSEQ multiplex PCR assay. In TCRdb, the immuneACCESS table is reduced to in-frame sequences with V and J assigned. These tables do not hold every clone; where another copy was compared, an unresolved V gene accounts for under half, and the others remain unexplained. The sample table holds 65,000 to 85,000 clones, of which around nine tenths were seen once. The ten biggest clones cover approximately 5.3% of the sample. Specimen: peripheral blood. The receptors shown here come from a human donor in a cohort sampled during active COVID-19.

The V call is TRBV6-2 or TRBV6-3, the J call TRBJ2-5; D perhaps matches TRBD1 (5 bases). Trimming took 2 bases from V and 4 from J, leaving 17 bases between them. CDR1 MNHEY and CDR2 SVGEGT come from the germline V gene. The CDR3 has 16 amino acids. The CDR3 is CASSYPRQPPPETQYF. CDR3 DNA sequence: TGTGCCAGCAGTTACCCGAGACAGCCACCCCCAGAGACCCAGTACTTC.

J is TRBJ1-1 and V is TRBV29-1, with 9 bases lining up with TRBD1. V lost 4 bases and J lost 10; bases outside the gene matches: 16. The V gene's germline CDR1 is SQVTM and CDR2 ANQGSEA. The length of the CDR3 is 15 residues. Here the CDR3 DNA reads TGCAGCGTTGCCGGGACAGGGTCAAGTAGGTGGGGAGCTTTCTTT. It encodes CSVAGTGSSRWGAFF. Full variable domain (remainder filled in from reference TRBV29-1 and TRBJ1-1): SAVISQKPSRDICQRGTSLTIQCQVDSQVTMMFWYRQQPGQSLTLIATANQGSEATYESGFVIDKFPISRPNLTFSTLTVSNMSPEDSSIYLCSVAGTGSSRWGAFFGQGTRLTVV.

The chain combines TRBV6-5 with TRBJ2-3; 8 positions match TRBD2. The CDR3 sequence is 12 residues long. Germline loops: CDR1 MNHEY, CDR2 SVGAGI. Trimming at V came to 6 bases and at J to 13 bases, leaving 9 bases not matched to a gene. The CDR3 loop is CASSPSGGPEYF. CDR3 sequence (DNA): TGTGCCAGCAGCCCCAGCGGGGGCCCCGAGTATTTT.

This sequence joins TRBV24-1 and TRBJ2-1, with 8 bases fitting TRBD1. V lost 7 bases and J lost 8; bases outside the gene matches: 6. Germline V CDR1 and CDR2: KGHDR, SFDVKD. This CDR3 region has 13 residues. DNA for the CDR3: TGTGCCACCAGCGGGCAGGGGGCCCATGAGCAGTTCTTC. Translated: CATSGQGAHEQFF.

This chain connects TRBV4-3 to TRBJ2-7; possible D gene TRBD1, 6 bases. This CDR3 is built from 15 residues. Germline CDR1 LGHNA, CDR2 YSLEER. Trimming took 0 bases from V and 3 from J, leaving 12 bases between them. The DNA for the CDR3 is TGCGCCAGCAGCCAAGATGCAGGGGATTTCTACGAGCAGTACTTC. This sequence encodes CASSQDAGDFYEQYF.

This chain uses TRBV5-6 with TRBJ2-7, with TRBD1 matching 9 bases. CDR1 is SGHDT and CDR2 is YYEEEE in the germline V gene. J gave up 4 bases and V 5 bases, and 7 bases lay outside the gene matches. The CDR3 runs 14 residues. This CDR3 reads CASSYRTGVYEQYF. In DNA, the CDR3 is TGTGCCAGCAGTTACAGGACAGGGGTGTACGAGCAGTACTTC.

In its sample, this clone was seen a few times. This sequence joins TRBV29-1 and TRBJ2-5; 10 positions agree with TRBD2. The germline gives CDR1 SQVTM, CDR2 ANQGSEA. The CDR3 covers 16 residues. Unmatched junction bases numbered 17, after V lost 8 bases and J lost 5 bases. CDR3 DNA sequence: TGCAGCATATGGCGCGGAGTAGCGGGGGGCGTGGAGACCCAGTACTTC. Protein product: CSIWRGVAGGVETQYF.

V and J are TRBV12-3 or TRBV12-4 and TRBJ1-1, with no clear D. The V and J ends lost 5 bases and 0 bases respectively, with 7 bases between them. This CDR3 comprises 13 residues. CDR3 sequence (DNA): TGTGCCAGCAGTCCGCAGATGAACACTGAAGCTTTCTTT. Its protein is CASSPQMNTEAFF.

The V gene is TRBV10-3, the J gene TRBJ2-7; 11 bases map to TRBD1. The CDR3 totals 14 residues. The ends lost 5 bases at V and 4 bases at J; junction bases unmatched: 4. In germline, CDR1 is ENHRY, CDR2 SYGVKD. CDR3 sequence reads: CAISKDRGQYEQYF. The CDR3 DNA is TGTGCCATCAGTAAGGACAGGGGGCAATACGAGCAGTACTTC.